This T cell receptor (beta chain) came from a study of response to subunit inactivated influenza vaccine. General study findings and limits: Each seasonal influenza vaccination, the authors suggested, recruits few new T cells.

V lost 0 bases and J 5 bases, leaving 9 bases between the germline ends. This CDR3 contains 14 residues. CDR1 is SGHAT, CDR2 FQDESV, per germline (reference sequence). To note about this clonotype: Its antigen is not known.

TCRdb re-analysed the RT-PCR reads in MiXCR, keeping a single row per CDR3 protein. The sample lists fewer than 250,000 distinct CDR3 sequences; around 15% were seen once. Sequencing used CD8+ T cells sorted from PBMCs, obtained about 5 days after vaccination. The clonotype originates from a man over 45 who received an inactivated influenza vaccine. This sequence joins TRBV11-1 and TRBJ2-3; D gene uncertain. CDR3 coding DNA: TGTGCCAGCAGCTTAGCCCTAGACGGAGATACGCAGTATTTT. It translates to CASSLALDGDTQYF. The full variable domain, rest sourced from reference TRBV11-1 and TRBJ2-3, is EAEVAQSPRYKITEKSQAVAFWCDPISGHATLYWYRQILGQGPELLVQFQDESVVDDSQLPKDRFSAERLKGVDSTLKIQPAELGDSAMYLCASSLALDGDTQYFGPGTRLTVL.